This T cell receptor beta chain was documented in a study of sequential checkpoint blockade in melanoma. Study background: Arm A got nivolumab then ipilimumab; arm B the reverse, 1:1.

This CDR3 is built from 15 residues. Losses at the gene ends were 7 bases for V and 3 bases for J; bases not matched to a gene: 6. Germline assignment: CDR1 MNHEY and CDR2 SVGAGI. Repertoires were generated with immunoSEQ multiplex PCR, while TCRdb's copy carries only in-frame clones and drops some. The sample includes 8,400 or so clones, approximately 81% of them seen just once. The treatment was: randomized to nivolumab then ipilimumab (arm A) or the reverse (arm B). None of the patients previously received DNA-damaging chemotherapy. Live CD3+CD8+ CD19− CD56− cells were sorted from PBMCs. The chain links TRBV6-5 to TRBJ1-5; TRBD1 agrees at 10 bases. The sequence came from a human donor with melanoma. The sample here was CD8+ T cells sorted from blood (inferred from file names), taken from a patient given nivolumab and ipilimumab in sequence. The CDR3 DNA is TGTGCCAGCAAACCGGGGACAGGGGACAATCAGCCCCAGCATTTT. This codes for CASKPGTGDNQPQHF.